The 8 T cell receptor beta chains below come from one sample, sequenced in a study of blood T cell repertoires in COVID-19. Assay used: immunoSEQ multiplex PCR; TCRdb lists only in-frame clones, some missing. Seen here are 90,000 to 120,000 clones, roughly 84% observed once, and the top ten hold 4.2%. Specimen: peripheral blood. These receptors originate from a human donor in a cohort sampled during active COVID-19.

The gene calls are TRBV28 and TRBJ1-2; 7 bases map to TRBD1. Germline-derived CDR1 and CDR2 are MDHEN and SYDVKM. V was pared by 2 bases and J by 5 bases, with 8 bases of the junction left unmatched. This CDR3 is built from 15 residues. CDR3 in amino acids: CASSLGRRQGYGYTF. The CDR3 DNA is TGTGCCAGCAGTTTAGGAAGGAGACAGGGATATGGCTACACCTTC.

The genes are TRBV7-2 and TRBJ2-1, with D unclear. Germline lookup yields CDR1 SGHTA and CDR2 FQGNSA. This CDR3 is built from 14 residues. Trimming pared 1 base from V and 7 bases from J, leaving 11 bases between. CDR3 in amino acids: CASSLGPIGNEQFF. CDR3 DNA sequence: TGTGCCAGCAGCTTAGGGCCGATCGGGAATGAGCAGTTCTTC.

The DNA for the CDR3 is TGTGCCAGTAGACCTCGACAGGGCGGCGCGGCTAGCACAGATACGCAGTATTTT. Translated, it gives CASRPRQGGAASTDTQYF. The chain has TRBV19 and TRBJ2-3, with TRBD1 matching over 7 bases. The germline V gene encodes CDR1 LNHDA and CDR2 SQIVND (reference sequence). V trimming: 6 bases; J trimming: 0 bases; junction bases outside the gene matches: 15. The CDR3 runs 18 residues.

The gene calls are TRBV11-2 and TRBJ2-7, with D possibly being TRBD2 (6 bases). The CDR3 sequence is 15 residues long. Germline-derived CDR1 and CDR2 are SGHAT and FQNNGV. V was cut by 6 bases and J by 6 bases, with 21 bases left in between. The CDR3 bases are TGTGCCAGCAGGCAACCGGGACTCCCTAGCACCGAGCAGTACTTC. Translation: CASRQPGLPSTEQYF.

This chain joins TRBV5-1 and TRBJ2-7; the match to TRBD2 covers 7 bases. The V and J ends lost 0 bases and 0 bases, in that order; junction bases with no gene match: 3. There are 15 residues in the CDR3. Germline values: CDR1 SGHRS, CDR2 YFSETQ. For the CDR3, the DNA is TGCGCCAGCAGCTTGGACAGGACTAGCTCCTACGAGCAGTACTTC. This translates into CASSLDRTSSYEQYF. Full variable domain (outside the CDR3, taken from reference TRBV5-1 and TRBJ2-7): KAGVTQTPRYLIKTRGQQVTLSCSPISGHRSVSWYQQTPGQGLQFLFEYFSETQRNKGNFPGRFSGRQFSNSRSEMNVSTLELGDSALYLCASSLDRTSSYEQYFGPGTRLTVT.

The chain is built from TRBV7-3 and TRBJ2-1, with D possibly being TRBD2 (7 bases). The CDR3 extends over 14 amino acids. V lost 5 bases and J 8 bases, leaving 16 bases between the germline ends. The germline V gene has CDR1 SGHTA and CDR2 FQGTGA. The CDR3 region is CASSPGHGGYEQFF. CDR3 DNA sequence: TGTGCCAGCAGCCCGGGACACGGGGGGTATGAGCAGTTCTTC.

CDR3 protein: CALSRESNQPQHF. As DNA, the CDR3 is TGTGCCCTAAGCCGGGAGAGCAATCAGCCCCAGCATTTT. The chain links TRBV30 to TRBJ1-5; D not certain. Trimming took 8 bases from V and 1 from J, leaving 12 bases between them. From germline, CDR1 is GTSNPN and CDR2 SVGIG (reference sequence). This CDR3 comprises 13 residues.

The chain has TRBV19 and TRBJ2-1, with 7 bases fitting TRBD2. The CDR3 contains 18 residues. Trimming took 5 bases from V and 0 from J; bases not matched to a gene: 13. CDR1 and CDR2 from the germline V gene are LNHDA and SQIVND (reference sequence). CDR3 DNA sequence: TGTGCCAGTAGTTCCCTTCAACTAGCGCCCAGCTCCTACAATGAGCAGTTCTTC. It translates to CASSSLQLAPSSYNEQFF.